The sequence of this T cell receptor (beta chain) was determined in a study of spatial heterogeneity in lung cancer. The study, taken as a whole, reports: Counts of expanded intratumoral alpha and beta TCRs tracked tumor mutation counts.

Ten or more counts support this clonotype. Its antigen is currently unknown. The CDR3 sequence is 14 residues long. V was shortened by 1 base and J by 0 bases, with 4 bases between the two germline ends. Germline CDR1 SEHNR, CDR2 FQNEAQ (reference sequence). TCRdb analysed the 5' RACE reads with MiXCR anew, one entry per CDR3 protein. Of 100,000 or so distinct CDR3 sequences in the sample, 4.4% are singletons; the top ten hold 21%. Stated time point: sample taken at primary tumor resection. Whole RNA was taken from tumor, nontumor lung or frozen PBMC; it was then sequenced unsorted. This sequence joins TRBV7-9 and TRBJ2-1, with D unclear. This TCR was sampled from a male donor with early-stage non-small cell lung cancer. The sequencing here drew on lung tumor tissue, taken at surgery. For the CDR3, the DNA is TGTGCCAGCAGCTTAGAGGGCTCCTACAATGAGCAGTTCTTC. It specifies CASSLEGSYNEQFF.